One T cell receptor (beta chain) is described in this entry. Antigen: not known. The record originates from a study of identical twins. The CDR3 covers 14 residues. Germline V lookup: CDR1 MDHEN, CDR2 SYDVKM. The junction had 5 bases not matched to a gene; V was cut back by 4 bases and J by 3 bases. Findings and caveats of the study: Insertion counts were lower in abundant cord blood beta clonotypes, a trend that memory repertoires did not show. Sharing of beta out-of-frame sequences by twins showed a weaker excess.

MiXCR was run by TCRdb on the 5' RACE reads, yielding one entry per CDR3 protein. The data show 420,000 or so distinct CDR3 sequences, with less than 20% seen just once and 9% to 15% held by the top ten. Specimen: naive T cells sorted from blood. This clonotype originated in a man aged 45 to 65 in good health. The rearrangement uses TRBV28 and TRBJ2-7; 8 bases align to TRBD2. For the CDR3, the DNA is TGTGCCAGCAGTTCGGGACTAGAGATCTACGAGCAGTACTTC. Protein product: CASSSGLEIYEQYF.